The present TCR beta chain was sequenced within a study of cytomegalovirus exposure and HLA in healthy donors. Broader study findings: The study assumed roughly uniform donor sequencing depth for presence/absence analyses. Further analysis, carried out later, found HLA-associated TCR beta chains more clonally expanded than equally common other chains. CMV serostatus was the only immune exposure information that was available. A reported reduction in N-insertions relative to the approximately 600-donor mean was seen in an Asian-associated ancestry cluster in a later analysis.

J lost 2 bases, V lost 3 bases, and 5 bases had no gene match. This CDR3 contains 15 residues. Germline values: CDR1 SGHRS, CDR2 YFSETQ. Details on this clone: The antigen is unknown.

PCR employed 60 Vbeta and 13 Jbeta primers. Some clones are missing from TCRdb's copy, which holds only in-frame ones; the method was immunoSEQ multiplex PCR. The repertoire shows fewer than 150,000 clones; the top ten hold under 3.5%. Sequences were obtained from PBMCs. The source is a man between 35 and 55 years old in good health and CMV-seronegative. The chain uses TRBV5-1 and TRBJ2-3; 8 bases are shared with TRBD2. The CDR3 sequence is CASSSTGLATDTQYF. The CDR3 DNA sequence: TGCGCCAGCAGCTCGACCGGACTAGCCACAGATACGCAGTATTTT.